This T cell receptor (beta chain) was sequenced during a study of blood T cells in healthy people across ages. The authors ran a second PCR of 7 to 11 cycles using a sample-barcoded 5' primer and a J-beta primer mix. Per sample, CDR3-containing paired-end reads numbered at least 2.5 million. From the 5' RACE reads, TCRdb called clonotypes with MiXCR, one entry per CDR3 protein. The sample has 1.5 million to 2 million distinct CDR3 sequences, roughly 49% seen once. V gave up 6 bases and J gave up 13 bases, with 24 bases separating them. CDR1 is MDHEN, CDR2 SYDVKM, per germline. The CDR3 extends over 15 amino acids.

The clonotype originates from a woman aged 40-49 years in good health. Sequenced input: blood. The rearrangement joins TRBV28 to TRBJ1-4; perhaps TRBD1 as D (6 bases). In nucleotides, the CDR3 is TGTGCCAGCAGGTCACCCGGGACACTGTCGTCAGGACTGTTTTTT. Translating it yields CASRSPGTLSSGLFF.